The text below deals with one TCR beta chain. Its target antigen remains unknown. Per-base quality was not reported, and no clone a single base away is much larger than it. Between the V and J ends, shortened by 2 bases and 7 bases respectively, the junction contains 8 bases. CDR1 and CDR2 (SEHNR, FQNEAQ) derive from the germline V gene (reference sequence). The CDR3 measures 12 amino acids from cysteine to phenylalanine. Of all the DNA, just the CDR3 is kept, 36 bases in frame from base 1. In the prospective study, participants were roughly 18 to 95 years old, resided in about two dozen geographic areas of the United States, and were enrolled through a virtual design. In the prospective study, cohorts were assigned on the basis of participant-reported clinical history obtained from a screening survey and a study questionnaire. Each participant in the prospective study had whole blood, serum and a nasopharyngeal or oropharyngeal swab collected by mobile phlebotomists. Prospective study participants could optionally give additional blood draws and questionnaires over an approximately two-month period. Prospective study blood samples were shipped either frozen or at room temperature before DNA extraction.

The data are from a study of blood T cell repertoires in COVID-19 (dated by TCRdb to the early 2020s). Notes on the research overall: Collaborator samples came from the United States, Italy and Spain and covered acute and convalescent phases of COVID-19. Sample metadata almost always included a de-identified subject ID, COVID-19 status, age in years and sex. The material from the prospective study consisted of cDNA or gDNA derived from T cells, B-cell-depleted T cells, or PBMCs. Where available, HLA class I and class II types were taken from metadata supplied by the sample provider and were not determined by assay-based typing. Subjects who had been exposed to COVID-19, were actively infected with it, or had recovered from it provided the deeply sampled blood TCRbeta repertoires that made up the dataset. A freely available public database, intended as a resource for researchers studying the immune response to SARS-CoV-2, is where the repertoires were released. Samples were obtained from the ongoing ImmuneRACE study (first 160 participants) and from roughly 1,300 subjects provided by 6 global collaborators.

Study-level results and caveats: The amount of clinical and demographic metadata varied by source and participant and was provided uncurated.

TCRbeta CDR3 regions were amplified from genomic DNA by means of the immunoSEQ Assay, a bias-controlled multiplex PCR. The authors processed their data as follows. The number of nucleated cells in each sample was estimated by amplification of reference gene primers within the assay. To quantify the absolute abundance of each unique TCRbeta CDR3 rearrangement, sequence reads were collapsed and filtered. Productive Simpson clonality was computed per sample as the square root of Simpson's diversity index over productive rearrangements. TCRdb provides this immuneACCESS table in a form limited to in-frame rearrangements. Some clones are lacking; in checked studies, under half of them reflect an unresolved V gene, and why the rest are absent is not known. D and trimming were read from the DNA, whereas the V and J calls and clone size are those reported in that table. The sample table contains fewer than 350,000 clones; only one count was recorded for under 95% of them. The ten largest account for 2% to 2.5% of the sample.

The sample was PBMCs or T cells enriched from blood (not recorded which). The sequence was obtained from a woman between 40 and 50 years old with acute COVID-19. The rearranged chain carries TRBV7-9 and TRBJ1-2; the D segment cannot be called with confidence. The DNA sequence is TGTGCCAGCAGCTTACAAGAGGGTGGCTACACCTTC. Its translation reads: CASSLQEGGYTF.